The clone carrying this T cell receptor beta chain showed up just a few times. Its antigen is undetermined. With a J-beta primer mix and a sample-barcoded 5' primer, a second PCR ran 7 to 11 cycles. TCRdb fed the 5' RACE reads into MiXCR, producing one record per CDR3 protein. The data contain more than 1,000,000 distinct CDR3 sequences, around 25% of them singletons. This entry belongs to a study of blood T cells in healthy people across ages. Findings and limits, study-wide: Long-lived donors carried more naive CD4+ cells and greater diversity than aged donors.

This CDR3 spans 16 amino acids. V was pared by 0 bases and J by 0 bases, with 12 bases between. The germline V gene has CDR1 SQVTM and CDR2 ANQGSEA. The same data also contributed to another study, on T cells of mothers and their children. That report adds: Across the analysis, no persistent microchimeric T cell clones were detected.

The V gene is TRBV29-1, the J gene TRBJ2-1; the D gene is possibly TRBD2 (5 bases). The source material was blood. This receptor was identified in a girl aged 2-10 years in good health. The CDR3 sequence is CSVEDPKRTSYNEQFF. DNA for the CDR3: TGCAGCGTTGAAGATCCCAAGCGGACCTCCTACAATGAGCAGTTCTTC.